The 8 T cell receptor beta chains below all came from one sample that was sequenced in a study of blood T cell repertoires in COVID-19. Libraries were prepared by immunoSEQ multiplex PCR; TCRdb keeps only in-frame clonotypes and omits some of them. The sample contains hundreds of thousands of clones, around 89% of which appear only once. The specimen sequenced was PBMCs or T cells enriched from blood (not recorded which). Source of these receptors: a woman in her sixties or seventies in a cohort exposed to, infected with or recovered from COVID-19 (not recorded which).

V usage is TRBV5-1 and J usage is TRBJ2-2; TRBD1 matches 9 bases. Germline lookup yields CDR1 SGHRS and CDR2 YFSETQ. This CDR3 has 15 amino acids. Trimming removed 2 bases from V and 5 bases from J; junction bases left unmatched: 4. The CDR3 sequence is CASSFTGTGTGELFF. In DNA, the CDR3 is TGCGCCAGCAGCTTTACCGGGACAGGGACCGGGGAGCTGTTTTTT.

As concerns this clone: This may be a read error, as it is one base from a much larger clone. The V gene is TRBV7-2, the J gene TRBJ2-1; unclear D gene. CDR3 length equals 11 residues. The V end lost 5 bases, the J end lost 5 bases, and 4 bases lay between the germline ends. Germline V CDR1 and CDR2: SGHTA, FQGNSA. The CDR3: CASSLNNEQFF. CDR3 nucleotide sequence: TGTGCCAGCAGCCTAAACAATGAGCAGTTCTTC. Full variable domain (outside the CDR3, taken from reference TRBV7-2 and TRBJ2-1): GAGVSQSPSNKVTEKGKDVELRCDPISGHTALYWYRQSLGQGLEFLIYFQGNSAPDKSGLPSDRFSAERTGGSVSTLTIQRTQQEDSAVYLCASSLNNEQFFGPGTRLTVL.

The V and J genes are TRBV27 and TRBJ2-6; TRBD1 might be the D (6 bases). Germline V gene lookup returns CDR1 MNHEY and CDR2 SMNVEV (reference sequence). The V gene lost 5 bases and the J gene lost 4 bases, with 15 bases spanning the gap. The CDR3 length is 16 residues. The CDR3, as DNA: TGTGCCAGCAGTCTGGCAGGGGTCGCCGGGGCCAACGTCCTGACTTTC. This encodes CASSLAGVAGANVLTF.

The chain is built from TRBV7-9 and TRBJ2-1; the match to TRBD2 covers 7 bases. J lost 3 bases, V lost 8 bases, and 10 bases had no gene match. Germline lookup yields CDR1 SEHNR and CDR2 FQNEAQ (reference sequence). The CDR3 is 15 amino acids. In DNA, the CDR3 is TGTGCCAGCGTAGTCGGGGCTAGCGGCTACAATGAGCAGTTCTTC. Encoded protein: CASVVGASGYNEQFF.

The chain combines TRBV5-6 with TRBJ1-6; D is uncertain. The V end was cut by 3 bases, the J end by 6 bases, with 4 bases between. CDR3 size: 12 residues. Looked up from germline, CDR1 is SGHDT and CDR2 is YYEEEE. The CDR3 nucleotides are TGTGCCAGCAGCTCTTTTAATTCACCCCTCCACTTT. Translated: CASSSFNSPLHF.

This chain links TRBV7-8 with TRBJ2-7, with TRBD2 as a possible D gene (6 bases). V was cut by 2 bases and J by 6 bases, with 14 bases left in between. The CDR3 runs to 14 residues. Looked up from germline, CDR1 is SGHVS and CDR2 is FQNEAQ. The CDR3 DNA is TGTGCCAGCAGCTTACGGATCGGGGGTGTCGAGCAGTACTTC. Its protein product is CASSLRIGGVEQYF.

The chain links TRBV5-6 to TRBJ2-7; tentatively, D is TRBD1 (6 bases). The V gene's germline CDR1 is SGHDT and CDR2 YYEEEE. The CDR3 has 14 residues. Trimming cost V 0 bases and J 4 bases, with 11 bases left between them. CDR3 sequence: CASSLVRGLYEQYF. The CDR3 DNA follows: TGTGCCAGCAGCTTGGTCAGGGGCCTATACGAGCAGTACTTC.

The chain uses TRBV19 and TRBJ2-7, with 7 bases lining up with TRBD2. The CDR3 sequence is 14 residues long. Trimming at V came to 9 bases and at J to 3 bases, leaving 11 bases not matched to a gene. The germline gives CDR1 LNHDA, CDR2 SQIVND (reference sequence). CDR3 loop: CASGKAGRGYEQYF. CDR3 sequence (DNA): TGTGCCAGCGGCAAGGCGGGGAGGGGCTACGAGCAGTACTTC.